The 32 T cell receptor beta chains reported below all come from one sample, sequenced in a study of T cell repertoires in cytomegalovirus infection. TCRdb re-called the reads through MiXCR, storing one row per CDR3 protein. The table has more than 250,000 distinct CDR3 sequences, more than 20% seen once. No antigens are known for them. The sequencing used cultured PBMCs, collected from culture after CMV antigen stimulation. These receptors all come from a human donor in good health (CMV status not recorded). Some clones in this sample may be carry-over from other donors' samples.

This clonotype was recorded a few times. V and J are TRBV7-9 and TRBJ2-1; 11 nucleotides align to TRBD2. V shed 4 bases and J 7 bases; nucleotides not matched to a gene: 6. The V gene's germline CDR1 is SEHNR and CDR2 FQNEAQ (reference sequence). CDR3 length equals 15 residues. The CDR3 nucleotides read TGTGCCAGCAGCTCCCCTGCTAGCGGGAGGAATGAGCAGTTCTTC. This translates into CASSSPASGRNEQFF.

The J gene is TRBJ1-5, the V gene TRBV7-3, with D hard to call. This CDR3 has 13 amino acids. Trimming removed 0 bases from V and 7 bases from J, with 7 bases in between. Per the germline V gene, CDR1 is SGHTA and CDR2 is FQGTGA. Written as DNA, the CDR3 is TGTGCCAGCAGCTTAACAGCAGAGCAGCCCCAGCATTTT. Its protein product is CASSLTAEQPQHF. The full variable domain, in which reference TRBV7-3 and TRBJ1-5 provide the parts outside the CDR3, is GAGVSQTPSNKVTEKGKYVELRCDPISGHTALYWYRQSLGQGPEFLIYFQGTGAADDSGLPNDRFFAVRPEGSVSTLKIQRTERGDSAVYLCASSLTAEQPQHFGDGTRLSIL.

This clonotype was seen more than once but under ten times. This chain joins TRBV2 and TRBJ2-3, with 9 bases fitting TRBD1. CDR3 length: 15 amino acids. V lost 6 bases to trimming and J lost 0 bases; unmatched junction nucleotides: 4. Germline CDR1 reads SNHLY; CDR2 reads FYNNEI. The CDR3 bases are TGTGCCAGCAGGCTACAGGGGGCGAGCACAGATACGCAGTATTTT. It encodes CASRLQGASTDTQYF.

This chain links TRBV6-6 with TRBJ2-7; 8 positions match TRBD2. There are 15 residues in the CDR3. In germline, CDR1 is MNHNY, CDR2 SVGAGI (reference sequence). With 5 bases clipped from V and 0 bases from J, the junction kept 6 bases outside the gene matches. The CDR3 spells CASSLKAGASYEQYF. The CDR3 nucleotides are TGTGCCAGCAGTCTTAAAGCGGGAGCCTCCTACGAGCAGTACTTC.

V is TRBV28 and J is TRBJ2-5, with TRBD1 as a possible D gene (5 bases). Germline values: CDR1 MDHEN, CDR2 SYDVKM. This CDR3 has 17 amino acids. Trimming shortened V by 5 bases and J by 1 base, and 20 bases separated the two germline ends. Here the CDR3 DNA reads TGTGCCAGCAGTATACGACAGCTTGGACGATTCCAAGAGACCCAGTACTTC. Its translation is CASSIRQLGRFQETQYF.

The chain combines TRBV5-6 with TRBJ1-3; 8 bases agree with TRBD1. CDR1 is SGHDT and CDR2 is YYEEEE in the germline V gene. The ends lost 3 bases at V and 5 bases at J; junction bases unmatched: 7. The CDR3 is made up of 15 amino acids. Here the CDR3 reads CASSYGTGPRNTIYF. CDR3 DNA sequence: TGTGCCAGCAGCTATGGGACAGGTCCCCGAAACACCATATATTTT. Combining the CDR3 with reference TRBV5-6 and TRBJ1-3 gives the whole variable domain DAGVTQSPTHLIKTRGQQVTLRCSPKSGHDTVSWYQQALGQGPQFIFQYYEEEERQRGNFPDRFSGHQFPNYSSELNVNALLLGDSALYLCASSYGTGPRNTIYFGEGSWLTVV.

This clonotype was recorded many times. V is TRBV7-6 and J is TRBJ1-1; D is undetermined. The CDR3 contains 13 residues. V was cut by 3 bases and J by 1 base, with 6 bases left in between. Germline loops: CDR1 SGHVS, CDR2 FNYEAQ. The CDR3 DNA follows: TGTGCCAGCAGCTTGAGTCAGAACACTGAAGCTTTCTTT. Translating gives CASSLSQNTEAFF.

This clonotype was found a few times. The chain links TRBV6-1 to TRBJ2-1; D is unresolved. Germline V gene lookup returns CDR1 MNHNS and CDR2 SASEGT. Trimming pared 5 bases from V and 4 bases from J, leaving 18 bases between. The CDR3 totals 16 residues. The CDR3 DNA reads as TGTGCCAGCAGTTATTGGGATGGCTCTATTTACAATGAGCAGTTCTTC. It encodes CASSYWDGSIYNEQFF.

The chain is built from TRBV27 and TRBJ1-2, with 7 bases matching TRBD1. CDR1 is MNHEY and CDR2 is SMNVEV in the germline V gene (reference sequence). The CDR3 is made up of 15 amino acids. V was clipped by 2 bases and J by 2 bases; unmatched bases: 5. The CDR3, as DNA: TGTGCCAGCAGTTTAACGGTACAGGGGAACTATGGCTACACCTTC. It is translated as CASSLTVQGNYGYTF.

In this sample, this clonotype turned up once. The gene calls are TRBV11-2 and TRBJ2-1, with D possibly TRBD1 on 5 matching bases. Trimming left V 6 bases short and J 0 bases short, with 12 bases between. Germline values: CDR1 SGHAT, CDR2 FQNNGV. The length of the CDR3 is 15 residues. CDR3 nucleotide sequence: TGTGCCAGCAGTCAGGACAAAAGCTCCTACAATGAGCAGTTCTTC. It translates to CASSQDKSSYNEQFF.

The chain's CDR3 is CASRGLAGDRVGYNEQFF. Here the CDR3 DNA reads TGTGCCAGCAGGGGACTAGCGGGAGACCGGGTAGGATACAATGAGCAGTTCTTC. This sequence joins TRBV6-2 or TRBV6-3 and TRBJ2-1; TRBD2 matches at 14 bases. The CDR3 runs to 18 residues. Germline V gene data show CDR1 as MNHEY and CDR2 as SVGEGT. Trimming at V came to 6 bases and at J to 4 bases, leaving 11 bases not matched to a gene.

The genes are TRBV7-2 and TRBJ1-2; maybe TRBD1 (6 bases). Per the germline V gene, CDR1 is SGHTA and CDR2 is FQGNSA. Deletions cut 5 bases from V and 4 bases from J, with 20 bases between. The CDR3 runs 16 residues. CDR3 DNA sequence: TGTGCCAGCAGCCCCCGTTTGCGGACAGACTTCTATGGCTACACCTTC. The encoded protein is CASSPRLRTDFYGYTF.

A few counts support this clonotype. The V call is TRBV6-8, the J call TRBJ1-1, with TRBD1 matching 8 bases. The CDR3 has 14 amino acids. The germline V gene has CDR1 MNHGY and CDR2 SAAAGT. V lost 0 bases and J lost 7; bases outside the gene matches: 4. CDR3 sequence: CASSYSNDRGEAFF. For the CDR3, the DNA is TGTGCCAGCAGTTACTCTAATGACAGGGGTGAAGCTTTCTTT.

This clonotype has ten or more counts. The junction and the germline gene differ at one end; a read error may be behind it. The chain carries TRBV7-8 and TRBJ1-2, with D tentatively TRBD1 (5 bases). The germline V gene has CDR1 SGHVS and CDR2 FQNEAQ. The CDR3 totals 16 residues. The CDR3, as DNA: TGTGCCAGCAGCTTAGGTTCAGTTCCGGGGCACTACGGCTACACCTTC. This translates into CASSLGSVPGHYGYTF.

The chain links TRBV12-3 or TRBV12-4 to TRBJ2-3, with 7 bases that match TRBD1. This CDR3 is 13 amino acids long. Trimming cost V 6 bases and J 5 bases; bases outside gene matches: 5. CDR3 sequence reads: CASSWDSQDTQYF. CDR3 in DNA: TGTGCCAGCAGCTGGGACAGCCAAGATACGCAGTATTTT.

The chain carries TRBV15 and TRBJ1-6; unclear D gene. V lost 2 bases to trimming and J lost 9 bases, with 5 bases between them. Germline CDR1 LNHNV, CDR2 YYDKDF (reference sequence). The CDR3 consists of 12 residues. The CDR3 region is CATSRQRSPLHF. The CDR3 nucleotides read TGTGCCACCAGCAGACAACGTTCACCCCTCCACTTT. Complete variable domain (other parts from reference TRBV15 and TRBJ1-6): DAMVIQNPRYQVTQFGKPVTLSCSQTLNHNVMYWYQQKSSQAPKLLFHYYDKDFNNEADTPDNFQSRRPNTSFCFLDIRSPGLGDTAMYLCATSRQRSPLHFGNGTRLTVT.

This clonotype has more than one count but fewer than ten. This chain connects TRBV29-1 to TRBJ2-1, with TRBD2 matching 7 bases. In germline, CDR1 is SQVTM, CDR2 ANQGSEA. The V and J ends lost 8 bases and 8 bases, in that order; junction bases with no gene match: 21. The CDR3 runs 16 residues. The CDR3 protein is CSLTDVASGIVDEQFF. The DNA for the CDR3 is TGCAGCTTAACAGACGTCGCTAGCGGAATTGTAGATGAGCAGTTCTTC.

The rearrangement uses TRBV6-2 or TRBV6-3 and TRBJ2-1, with TRBD2 matching over 7 bases. The germline CDR1 and CDR2 sequences are MNHEY and SVGEGT. This CDR3 comprises 16 residues. V lost 5 bases, J lost 0 bases, and 7 bases stayed unmatched. The CDR3 protein is CASSPLRGGSYNEQFF. The CDR3 DNA follows: TGTGCCAGCAGTCCCCTCCGCGGGGGCTCCTACAATGAGCAGTTCTTC.

The CDR3 reads CASSSTLAGARDEQFF. The CDR3 bases are TGTGCCAGCAGTTCGACTCTAGCGGGAGCGAGGGATGAGCAGTTCTTC. The chain is built from TRBV11-3 and TRBJ2-1, with 10 bases aligning to TRBD2. CDR1 SGHNT and CDR2 YENEEA come from the germline V gene. V was clipped by 6 bases and J by 8 bases; unmatched bases: 13. The CDR3 is 16 amino acids.

In DNA form, the CDR3 reads TGTGCCAGCAGAAGGACAGGGAATGAGCAGTTCTTC. It specifies CASRRTGNEQFF. The chain has TRBV27 and TRBJ2-1, with TRBD1 matching 8 bases. CDR1 is MNHEY, CDR2 SMNVEV, per germline (reference sequence). Germline trimming cut 6 bases from V and 7 bases from J; bases unmatched to any gene: 2. This CDR3 comprises 12 residues.

In this sample, this clonotype turned up a few times. The rearrangement uses TRBV20-1 and TRBJ2-1, with 7 bases lining up with TRBD1. CDR1 and CDR2 (germline): DFQATT, SNEGSKA (reference sequence). The trim removed 3 bases at V and 8 bases at J, leaving 13 bases unmatched. The CDR3 runs to 15 residues. This CDR3 reads CSASAVGQERDEQFF. DNA of the CDR3: TGCAGTGCTAGCGCCGTTGGACAGGAAAGGGATGAGCAGTTCTTC.

CDR3 sequence reads: CATLFSGAGTEAFF. The DNA of the CDR3 is TGTGCCACCCTTTTTTCTGGGGCGGGGACTGAAGCTTTCTTT. This sequence joins TRBV10-3 and TRBJ1-1, with D maybe TRBD1 (5 bases). CDR3 length equals 14 residues. Germline loops: CDR1 ENHRY, CDR2 SYGVKD. The V end lost 10 bases, the J end lost 5 bases, and 20 bases lay between the germline ends.

This clonotype was found a few times. The chain joins TRBV28 to TRBJ1-3; tentatively, D is TRBD1 (6 bases). The ends were cut back, 6 bases at V and 0 bases at J, with 15 bases in the middle. CDR3 size: 16 residues. In germline, CDR1 is MDHEN, CDR2 SYDVKM. CDR3 sequence (DNA): TGTGCCAGCAGACCGACAGGCGCTTACTCTGGAAACACCATATATTTT. This sequence encodes CASRPTGAYSGNTIYF.

This rearrangement joins TRBV7-2 to TRBJ2-4, with no clear D. With 2 bases removed from V and 8 bases from J, the gap between germline ends came to 10 bases. This CDR3 contains 13 residues. Germline CDR1 SGHTA, CDR2 FQGNSA. DNA for the CDR3: TGTGCCAGCAGCTTAAGTGGAAGCCACATTCAGTACTTC. It specifies CASSLSGSHIQYF.

The chain couples TRBV7-4 to TRBJ2-7, with D perhaps matching TRBD2 (5 bases). Germline V gene data show CDR1 as SGHVT and CDR2 as SQSDAQ. Trimming removed 5 bases at V and 6 bases at J, with 17 bases between. CDR3 length: 14 residues. The DNA of the CDR3 is TGTGCCAGCAGCCCTGATGGTGCGGGCTCCGAGCAGTACGTC. It specifies CASSPDGAGSEQYV.

This clonotype came up many times. The chain employs TRBV7-2 and TRBJ1-1; D unclear. Per the germline V gene, CDR1 is SGHTA and CDR2 is FQGNSA. V lost 1 base and J 2 bases, leaving 5 bases between the germline ends. The CDR3 length is 13 residues. The CDR3 region has the DNA TGTGCCAGCAGCTTAGTCCGAAACACTGAAGCTTTCTTT. Translating gives CASSLVRNTEAFF.

This clonotype has a count of ten or more. The genes are TRBV7-3 and TRBJ2-6; 11 bases fit TRBD1. V gave up 5 bases and J gave up 2 bases; unmatched junction bases: 2. There are 16 residues in the CDR3. CDR1 is SGHTA, CDR2 FQGTGA, per germline. The DNA of the CDR3 is TGTGCCAGCAGCCCGGGACAGGGGGCTGGGGCCAACGTCCTGACTTTC. It encodes CASSPGQGAGANVLTF.

The table lists this clonotype with a few counts. V usage is TRBV7-2 and J usage is TRBJ2-6; 7 nucleotides align to TRBD1. Germline V gene sequence: CDR1 SGHTA, CDR2 FQGNSA. The ends lost 7 bases at V and 5 bases at J; junction bases unmatched: 17. The CDR3 extends over 18 amino acids. The CDR3 DNA follows: TGTGCCAGCACTTCCCTTAGGGCAGGGGGTTTAAGGGCCAACGTCCTGACTTTC. Residues: CASTSLRAGGLRANVLTF.

This clonotype has only a few counts. The rearrangement links TRBV7-6 to TRBJ2-7; tentatively, D is TRBD2 (5 bases). CDR3 length: 14 amino acids. In germline, CDR1 is SGHVS, CDR2 FNYEAQ. Trimming pared 0 bases from V and 3 bases from J, leaving 9 bases between. The CDR3 DNA reads TGTGCCAGCAGCTTAGCGACTACATACTACGAGCAGTACGTC. Protein product: CASSLATTYYEQYV.

This clonotype has just a few counts. The chain links TRBV4-3 to TRBJ2-1; 12 bases map to TRBD2. The germline V gene encodes CDR1 LGHNA and CDR2 YSLEER. Losses at the gene ends were 0 bases for V and 6 bases for J; bases not matched to a gene: 9. CDR3 length: 18 amino acids. As DNA, the CDR3 is TGCGCCAGCAGCCAAGATGGGTCTAGCGGGAGGGTCCTCAATGAGCAGTTCTTC. This encodes CASSQDGSSGRVLNEQFF.

This clonotype was counted at least ten times. This chain links TRBV7-2 with TRBJ1-4, with D maybe TRBD1 (6 bases). Germline assignment: CDR1 SGHTA and CDR2 FQGNSA. The CDR3 has 16 amino acids. Trimming stripped 1 base from V and 2 bases from J, with 11 bases between. The DNA of the CDR3 is TGTGCCAGCAGCTTAGAACAGGGCAGGACTAATGAAAAACTGTTTTTT. Translated, it gives CASSLEQGRTNEKLFF.

This chain connects TRBV19 to TRBJ2-1, with TRBD1 identical over 7 bases. J was trimmed by 3 bases and V by 4 bases; bases with no gene match: 6. CDR1 and CDR2 from the germline V gene are LNHDA and SQIVND (reference sequence). This CDR3 has 15 amino acids. DNA of the CDR3: TGTGCCAGTAGTAGGGACAGATCCGGCTACAATGAGCAGTTCTTC. It codes for CASSRDRSGYNEQFF. Complete variable domain (other parts from reference TRBV19 and TRBJ2-1): DGGITQSPKYLFRKEGQNVTLSCEQNLNHDAMYWYRQDPGQGLRLIYYSQIVNDFQKGDIAEGYSVSREKKESFPLTVTSAQKNPTAFYLCASSRDRSGYNEQFFGPGTRLTVL.